This TCR beta chain stems from a study of blood T cell repertoires in COVID-19. Study summary: The study drew acute and convalescent COVID-19 samples from the United States, Italy and Spain. The cDNA or gDNA used as material had been derived from T cells, B-cell-depleted T cells, or PBMCs.

Methods used by the authors: Nucleated cell counts were estimated from reference gene primer amplification. Profiled with immunoSEQ multiplex PCR; TCRdb holds only in-frame clones, not every one. D and trimming were read from the DNA, whereas the V and J calls and clone size are those reported in that table. There are more than 70,000 clones in the sample; roughly 86% occur only once, and roughly 5% lies in the top ten. Germline assignment: CDR1 MNHEY and CDR2 SMNVEV (reference sequence). This CDR3 spans 11 amino acids. Between the trimmed V and J ends, which lost 6 bases and 5 bases, there was a span of 4 bases.

The specimen sequenced was peripheral blood. The J gene is TRBJ1-4, the V gene TRBV27, with D unclear. This TCR came from a man aged 50-59 years with active or convalescent COVID-19. The chain's CDR3 is CASRGNEKLFF. CDR3 nucleotide sequence: TGTGCCAGCAGGGGCAATGAAAAACTGTTTTTT.